This entry concerns a single TCR beta chain. TCRdb's table, derived via immunoSEQ multiplex PCR, lists solely in-frame clones and lacks some. The data contain about 3,300 clones, 86% of them singletons. The record originates from a study of tumor T cells in aggressive B-cell lymphoma. Trimming left V 5 bases short and J 10 bases short, with 6 bases between. Germline values: CDR1 SGHTA, CDR2 FQGTGA. The CDR3 is 10 residues long. This rearrangement joins TRBV7-3 to TRBJ1-5; D unresolved. Sequenced input: tumor tissue. This clonotype was sampled from an adult with diffuse large B cell lymphoma. DNA of the CDR3: TGTGCCAGCAGCCCCCTCCCCCAGCATTTT. Amino acids: CASSPLPQHF. Complete variable domain (other parts from reference TRBV7-3 and TRBJ1-5): GAGVSQTPSNKVTEKGKYVELRCDPISGHTALYWYRQSLGQGPEFLIYFQGTGAADDSGLPNDRFFAVRPEGSVSTLKIQRTERGDSAVYLCASSPLPQHFGDGTRLSIL.